The entry that follows covers one T cell receptor (beta chain) sequence. The antigen is not known. Described time point: late sampling 161 to 241 days after vaccination in three convalescent patients. The sample originates from a study of vaccination and CD4 T cells after COVID-19. Study findings and constraints: Early post-infection timepoints were missing, and relatively few convalescent patients were studied.

The CDR3 loop spans 14 amino acids. J was trimmed by 14 bases and V by 2 bases; bases with no gene match: 9. Per the germline V gene, CDR1 is SEHNR and CDR2 is FQNEAQ (reference sequence). TCRdb passed the PCR reads through MiXCR, listing each CDR3 protein once. The sample carries some 28,000 distinct CDR3 sequences, 50% recorded once. This receptor was taken from a human donor who had recovered from COVID-19. The rearrangement links TRBV7-9 to TRBJ1-6; 7 nucleotides match TRBD1. This specimen consisted of CD4+ T cells from blood, obtained about 7 months after SARS-CoV-2 vaccination. The CDR3 sequence is CASSLQGVQGALHF. The CDR3 DNA reads TGTGCCAGCAGCTTACAGGGGGTCCAGGGGGCCCTCCACTTT.